This T cell receptor beta chain was sequenced in a study of T cells after yellow fever vaccination. Findings and limits, study-wide: Researchers report a weaker secondary response that nonetheless peaked faster, day 5 versus 15. Most primary-vaccination clones recurred post-booster (roughly 96% CD4, about 87% CD8).

Germline CDR1 is SGHTA and CDR2 is FQGNSA. The CDR3 sequence is 13 residues long. Trimming stripped 4 bases from V and 2 bases from J, with 7 bases between. Points on this clonotype: The antigen is unknown. This may be a read error, as it is one base from a much larger clone.

TCRdb re-derived calls from the 5' RACE reads in MiXCR, one entry per CDR3 protein. The sample holds around 530,000 distinct CDR3 sequences; about 17% are singletons and the top ten take 17%. The sequence derives from a man aged 18 to 35 who received the YFV17D yellow fever vaccine. This rearrangement joins TRBV7-2 to TRBJ2-3; D remains unclear. The sequences come from PBMCs, collected less than 6 days after the first yellow fever vaccination. This CDR3 reads CASSSPHTDTQYF. The CDR3 coding sequence is TGTGCCAGCAGCTCCCCCCACACAGATACGCAGTATTTT.